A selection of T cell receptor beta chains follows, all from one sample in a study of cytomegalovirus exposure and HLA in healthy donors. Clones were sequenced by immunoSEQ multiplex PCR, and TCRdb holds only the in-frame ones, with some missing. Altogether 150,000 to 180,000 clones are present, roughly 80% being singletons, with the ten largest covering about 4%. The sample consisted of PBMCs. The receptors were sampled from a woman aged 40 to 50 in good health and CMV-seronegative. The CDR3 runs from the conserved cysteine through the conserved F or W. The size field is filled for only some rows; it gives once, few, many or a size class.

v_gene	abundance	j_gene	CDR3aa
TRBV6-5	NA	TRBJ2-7	CASSLDRGTAYEQYF
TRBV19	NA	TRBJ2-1	CASSGTSGRNEQFF
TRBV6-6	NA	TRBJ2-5	CASSTTSETQYF
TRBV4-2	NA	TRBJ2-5	CASSQAQETQYF
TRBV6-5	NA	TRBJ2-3	CATRTSGDTQYF
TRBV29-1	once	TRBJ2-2	CSGGRAGELFF
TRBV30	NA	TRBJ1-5	CAWSYSGGNQPQHF
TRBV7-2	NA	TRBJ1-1	CASSLQRGAEAFF
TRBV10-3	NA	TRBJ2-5	CAISEGRQETQYF
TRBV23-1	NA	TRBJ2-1	CASSHSPRLAGDFVSYNEQFF
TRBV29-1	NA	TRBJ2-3	CSVEEQGEVTDTQYF
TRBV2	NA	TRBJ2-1	CASSDTSGYNEQFF
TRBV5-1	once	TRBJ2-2	CASSSVPPGVDPTGELFF
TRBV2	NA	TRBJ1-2	CASSELGTGGLASYGYTF
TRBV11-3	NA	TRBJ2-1	CASSLEGQGSYNEQFF
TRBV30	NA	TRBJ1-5	CAWSADRLNQPQHF
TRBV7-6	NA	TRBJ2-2	CASSSVSVDTGELFF
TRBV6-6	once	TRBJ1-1	CASSPRAEAFF
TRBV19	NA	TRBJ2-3	CASSIGAVDTQYF
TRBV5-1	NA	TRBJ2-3	CASSPGQGWTDTQYF
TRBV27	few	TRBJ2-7	CASSLRTSGGVTYEQYF
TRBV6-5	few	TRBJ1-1	CASTRTGRNTEAFF
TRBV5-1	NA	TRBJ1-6	CASSLSSYNSPLHF
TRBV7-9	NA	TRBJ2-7	CASSARDRNNYEQYF
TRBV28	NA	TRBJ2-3	CASVSDTQYF
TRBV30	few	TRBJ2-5	CAWSVLGGRETQYF